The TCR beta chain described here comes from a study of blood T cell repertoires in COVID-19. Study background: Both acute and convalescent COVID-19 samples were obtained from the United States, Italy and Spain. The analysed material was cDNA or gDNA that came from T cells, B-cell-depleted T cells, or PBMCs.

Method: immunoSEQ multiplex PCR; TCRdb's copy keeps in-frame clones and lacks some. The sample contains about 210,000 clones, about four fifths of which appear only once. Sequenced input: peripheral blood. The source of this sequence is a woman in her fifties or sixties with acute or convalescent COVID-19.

DNA for the CDR3: TGTGCCAGCAGTATGACGCAGGGAAACTATGGCTACACCTTC. This encodes CASSMTQGNYGYTF. The rearrangement uses TRBV6-6 and TRBJ1-2; D might be TRBD1 (5 bases). The CDR3 is 14 amino acids. With 5 bases removed from V and 2 bases from J, the gap between germline ends came to 12 bases. Per germline, CDR1 MNHNY and CDR2 SVGAGI (reference sequence).